A single sample is the source of the 8 T cell receptor beta chains below, sequenced in a study of molecular identifiers for immune sequencing clone quantification. TCRdb ran MiXCR on the PCR reads and lists one entry per CDR3 protein. The table has about 320,000 distinct CDR3 sequences, about 22% seen once. Sequenced input: naive CD8+ T cells from blood, with Jurkat cell RNA spiked in. The subset was: FACS-sorted CD8+CD4-CCR7+CD45RA+ naive T cells. The receptors were sampled from a human donor in good health. Some libraries in this study had Jurkat cell RNA spiked in.

Of note for this clonotype: This sequence may be a read error, since a much larger clone differs from it by one base. The V gene is TRBV6-6, the J gene TRBJ2-3; 7 nucleotides match TRBD2. Germline V lookup: CDR1 MNHNY, CDR2 SVGAGI (reference sequence). J was trimmed by 0 bases and V by 2 bases; bases with no gene match: 8. CDR3 length equals 17 residues. The CDR3 loop reads CASSYVLAGVSTDTQYF. The CDR3 nucleotides read TGTGCCAGCAGTTACGTCTTGGCGGGAGTAAGCACAGATACGCAGTATTTT.

The sample holds many counts of this clonotype. The chain employs TRBV18 and TRBJ2-5, with D tentatively TRBD1 (6 bases). The CDR3 extends over 16 amino acids. The germline V and J ends were trimmed by 2 bases and 4 bases, with 17 bases remaining between them. CDR1 and CDR2 from the germline V gene are KGHSH and LQKENI. This CDR3 is CASSPEAGARGETQYF. In DNA, the CDR3 is TGTGCCAGCTCACCAGAAGCAGGGGCCCGGGGAGAGACCCAGTACTTC.

A remark on this clonotype: A much larger clone lies a single base off, so this may be a read error. The V gene is TRBV20-1, the J gene TRBJ2-7; D perhaps matches TRBD2 (6 bases). Trimming left V 7 bases short and J 0 bases short, with 13 bases between. From germline, CDR1 is DFQATT and CDR2 SNEGSKA (reference sequence). CDR3 length equals 13 residues. Here the CDR3 DNA reads TGCAGTGTGGCGGGACGTACCTCCTACGAGCAGTACTTC. This sequence encodes CSVAGRTSYEQYF.

This clonotype was counted at least ten times. The chain has TRBV29-1 and TRBJ2-5, with TRBD2 identical over 8 bases. The CDR3 extends over 14 amino acids. The germline V gene encodes CDR1 SQVTM and CDR2 ANQGSEA. V dropped 6 bases and J dropped 3; count of bases not matched to a gene: 9. The CDR3 DNA reads TGCAGCGTACTCCACGCAGCGGGGGAAGAGACCCAGTACTTC. It codes for CSVLHAAGEETQYF. Filled out from reference TRBV29-1 and TRBJ2-5, the complete variable domain reads SAVISQKPSRDICQRGTSLTIQCQVDSQVTMMFWYRQQPGQSLTLIATANQGSEATYESGFVIDKFPISRPNLTFSTLTVSNMSPEDSSIYLCSVLHAAGEETQYFGPGTRLLVL.

This clonotype has at least ten counts. CDR3 sequence (DNA): TGTGCCAGCAGCCACGACAGGGGGCAGAATGAAGCTTTCTTT. Protein product: CASSHDRGQNEAFF. J is TRBJ1-1 and V is TRBV7-9; 10 nucleotides match TRBD1. The CDR3 length is 14 residues. The V gene end was trimmed by 5 bases and the J gene end by 7 bases; junction bases not matched to a gene: 7. Germline CDR1 SEHNR, CDR2 FQNEAQ (reference sequence).

This clonotype was observed at least ten times. The rearrangement links TRBV5-6 to TRBJ1-5; TRBD1 matches at 10 bases. This CDR3 region has 16 residues. V lost 3 bases to trimming and J lost 5 bases; unmatched junction nucleotides: 8. CDR1 SGHDT and CDR2 YYEEEE come from the germline V gene. The CDR3 nucleotides are TGTGCCAGCAGCTCCGGACAGGGGGATTTGGATCAGCCCCAGCATTTT. Translating it yields CASSSGQGDLDQPQHF.

This clonotype was detected ten times or more. The chain combines TRBV4-3 with TRBJ2-3; a possible D gene is TRBD1 (5 bases). The germline V and J ends were trimmed by 3 bases and 0 bases, with 13 bases remaining between them. This CDR3 region has 16 residues. Germline V lookup: CDR1 LGHNA, CDR2 YSLEER. The CDR3 region is CASSQMTETSTDTQYF. As DNA, the CDR3 is TGCGCCAGCAGCCAGATGACAGAGACTAGCACAGATACGCAGTATTTT.

This clonotype was detected ten times or more. This chain links TRBV24-1 with TRBJ2-3; the match to TRBD1 covers 8 bases. The CDR3 consists of 16 residues. Germline CDR1 reads KGHDR; CDR2 reads SFDVKD. The V segment lost 1 base and the J segment 6 bases; nucleotides outside the gene matches: 8. CDR3 sequence (DNA): TGTGCCACCAGTGATTTCTTCCAGGGGGCCGGGGATACGCAGTATTTT. It is translated as CATSDFFQGAGDTQYF.